This paragraph covers one TCR beta chain sequence. The antigen this receptor binds is unknown. This record comes from a study of cytomegalovirus exposure and HLA in healthy donors (dated by TCRdb to 2015 to 2018). Regarding the complete study: According to an earlier analysis of 587 of the donors, 150 million to 200 million T cells yielded 117 million unique TCR beta sequences and 250 to 350 Gb of sequence data. An early release that covered 500 to 800 HLA-typed donors contained about 300 gigabases of sequencing data and 75 million to 100 million unique TCR sequences. The genetic ancestry cluster associated with self-reported Caucasian donors included around four fifths of the roughly 390 genotyped donors. The study aimed to test whether cataloging public T cell receptors could reveal signatures of past pathogen exposure. The study used immunosequencing to profile the T cell repertoires of 670 or so subjects and linked those repertoires to cytomegalovirus serostatus. A separate validation cohort of 100 to 150 different subjects was used in addition to the roughly 670-subject first cohort. The study combined high-throughput TCR immunosequencing, statistical association of individual TCRs with disease status, and machine learning to predict cytomegalovirus infection status. In a later analysis, previously published TCR beta repertoires from 666 donors were re-analyzed and high-resolution HLA genotyping was added so that TCR occurrence patterns could be studied. Rather than using new phenotypic data, the later analysis identified candidate immune exposures from TCR beta sequences and from how often those sequences occurred across donors. To decide whether each TCR beta V gene segment behaved as functional or pseudogenic, an earlier analysis of nearly 600 of the donors relied on high-throughput TCR beta sequencing. Alongside the repertoire data, information on donor age, sex, ethnicity and CMV serostatus was compiled. A later genetic analysis used genome-wide SNP genotypes for about 60% of the roughly 700 donors, treating that subset as a discovery cohort. Every discovery cohort repertoire had been produced on one sequencing platform. Class I and class II HLA loci were covered by the typing at four-digit resolution. The number of donors typed differed by locus, with roughly 629-640 for A, B, C, DRB1 and DQB1, around 560 for DQA1, 600 to 610 for DPA1, and around 460 for DPB1. Five DR-DQ haplotypes were treated as single units for association and clustering because of strong linkage in the cohort. Among about 410 genotyped donors of the cohort, an average of about 240,000 unique TCR beta nucleotide sequences was sequenced per donor, of which roughly 18% were non-productive.

The cohort comprised 666 healthy bone marrow donors. At the time of sampling, all cohort members were nominally healthy, though unrecorded immune exposures were likely present. The donor tested CMV seronegative and was one of the 352 seronegative cohort members. A peripheral blood sample was provided by each donor, and peripheral blood mononuclear cells were used for TCR beta sequencing. The Qiagen DNeasy Blood Extraction Kit was used to extract genomic DNA from the blood cell samples. The cysteine opens and the phenylalanine closes a CDR3 of 15 amino acids. Of the read, only the CDR3 DNA is kept; its 45 bases are in frame from base 1. V is reduced by 0 bases and J by 5 bases, leaving a spacing of 12 bases between them. The germline V gene yields LGHNA for CDR1 and YSLEER for CDR2. The research as a whole found: A later analysis found that HLA-associated TCR beta chains were more clonally expanded and had lower generation probabilities than equally common non-associated chains. In an earlier analysis of some 500 of the donors, most TCR beta V segments were observed in productive rearrangements about 87% or about 30% of the time, broadly matching IMGT annotations. According to a later analysis, TCR association rates differed among HLA loci, with DRB1 alleles showing the most associated TCRs and HLA-C alleles showing the fewest. In a later genetic analysis, fewer N-insertions in productive TCRs were reported among donors in an Asian-associated ancestry cluster than the roughly 700-donor mean. In vitro tests confirmed that a few of the cytomegalovirus-associated TCR beta chains recognize cytomegalovirus antigens. In a later analysis, several top co-occurrence clusters were reported to appear linked to parvovirus B19, influenza, CMV and Epstein-Barr virus. A further reported finding was that TCR beta sequences accurately predicted the HLA-A and HLA-B alleles for most subjects in the first cohort. The only immune exposure information available for the cohort was CMV serostatus. The presence/absence analyses assumed that sequencing depth was roughly uniform across donors, and that assumption may not be true. Because HLA typing was unavailable for some donors at each locus, only the typed subset was used in association tests. The cohort was sequenced for TCR beta chains only, and without alpha or paired-chain data the features that could be detected were limited. The classifier was reported to diagnose cytomegalovirus status with high specificity and sensitivity in both the original and validation cohorts. The study listed 150 to 200 TCR beta chains as associated with cytomegalovirus. Across donors, most TCR sequences were observed very rarely, whereas some public TCRs were present in many individuals. A cluster of highly shared sequence variants was judged likely to be a technical artifact of the sequencing pipeline. A later genetic analysis associated a missense DCLRE1C variant with V-gene and J-gene trimming of TCR beta chains, and an independent cohort replicated the association. Correlated functional status among segregating V segments might be attributable to linkage disequilibrium, but an unknown experimental factor could not be ruled out. When HLA alleles, especially DR and DQ, strongly co-occurred, TCR associations were difficult to assign to individual alleles. Most CMV-associated TCR beta chains appeared to be HLA-restricted in a later analysis, and the HLA associations seemed to be driven largely by CMV exposure. In a later analysis, around 15,000 TCR beta sequences were associated with specific HLA alleles at a false discovery rate of 0.05. Because counts were too low, about 18 rarely observed V segments, including chromosome 9 orphons, were left out of the earlier analysis of 500 to 750 of the donors. According to the authors, the approach could potentially be generalized to other disease states and immunological phenotypes. Some IMGT-functional V segments, including TRBV6-2 and TRBV6-3, could not be told apart with the 87-base-pair reads, so those segments were excluded.

The library relied on the immunoSEQ multiplex PCR assay. A mixture of 60 forward primers for TCR Vbeta segments and 13 reverse primers for TCR Jbeta segments was used in the multiplex PCR. A multiplex PCR assay on genomic DNA amplified the CDR3 region of rearranged TCR beta genes. The Illumina HiSeq System was used to sequence the amplified TCR beta libraries as 87-base-pair reads. On the authors' methods: A later analysis tallied some 79 million unique TCR beta chains across the 666 repertoires, and around 10 million of those chains were shared by two or more donors. Raw reads were error-corrected and collapsed into unique sequences by a nearest-neighbor algorithm in which closely related sequences were merged to remove PCR and sequencing errors. Alignment of CDR3 sequences to IMGT reference sequences was used to assign V, D and J gene segments. Each retained sequence needed at least a six-nucleotide match to both a V gene segment and a J gene segment. A rearrangement counted as productive if the CDR3 had no stop codons and remained in frame with V and J, and every other rearrangement counted as non-productive. CDR3 was defined according to IMGT convention as the region running from the second conserved V-encoded cysteine to the conserved J-encoded phenylalanine. The earlier analysis of 587 of the donors excluded any sequence lacking an unambiguous match to a single V gene segment. In an earlier analysis of approximately 500 of the donors, a V segment was called functional when productive rearrangements were above 56.7%, and segregating when the standard deviation between donors exceeded 5%. A statistical classification framework was developed to diagnose cytomegalovirus status using the catalog of TCR beta chain sequences. V and J gene assignment, in a later analysis, came from comparing TCR nucleotide sequences with IMGT/GENE-DB human TR gene sequences. A later analysis assigned CDR3 sequences and most-parsimonious VDJ recombination scenarios with the TCRdist pipeline. In a later analysis, every TCR beta chain was defined by the combination of its CDR3 amino acid sequence and its V-gene family, and reads without a unique V-gene family were dropped. In a later analysis, around 600 highly shared, low-generation-probability nucleotide sequences were removed to address suspected cross-contamination and a sequencing artifact. A later analysis calculated a clonal expansion index for each public chain from normalized within-repertoire ranks of inferred template counts. Generation probabilities in a later analysis came from a VDJ recombination model fitted to out-of-frame rearrangements, and those results were checked against IGoR. In a later analysis, hypergeometric tests were used to score TCR-TCR, TCR-HLA and TCR-CMV co-occurrence, with a repertoire-size bias correction applied to TCR pairs. In a later analysis, false discovery rates were estimated by permuting HLA or CMV assignments 20 times. In a later analysis, co-occurring TCRs were grouped using DBSCAN, with TCRdist sequence similarity added in when clustering inside HLA-allele-positive subsets. Repertoires with fewer than 30,000 or more than 120,000 public chains were left out of co-occurrence clustering, as were roughly five repertoires with anomalous nucleotide sharing. The clones in this table, taken by TCRdb from immuneACCESS, are in-frame only. Not every clone is retained; where verified, under half of the shortfall comes from an unresolved V gene, and the cause of the rest is unknown. Clone size and the V and J calls come from that table; the DNA yielded D and trimming. Per the sample table, the count is fewer than 100,000 clones. The biggest ten clones account for over 1.2% of the sample.

The sequence joins TRBV4-3 to TRBJ2-3; a tentative D call is TRBD1 (5 bases match). This clonotype originated in a woman in her sixties in good health and CMV-seronegative. The specimen sequenced was PBMCs. Here is the DNA: TGCGCCAGCAGCCAAGAGGGGCGCCCCAGAGATACGCAGTATTTT. Translation gives CASSQEGRPRDTQYF.